Listed below are T cell receptor beta chains from one sample, sequenced in a study of post-analysis software for immune sequencing data. TCRdb re-called the PCR reads through MiXCR, storing one row per CDR3 protein. The sample holds about 810,000 distinct CDR3 sequences, roughly half seen once. Material for sequencing was blood. The source of these receptors is a girl aged 10 to 17 with multiple sclerosis. Both conserved end residues are part of each CDR3. A D gene is named only where the DNA matches it firmly. Rows give clone size only sometimes, using once, few, many, or a class for an expanded clone.

TRBD1 TRBJ2-5 TRBV7-9 NA TGTGCCAGCGTCGAACTGGGACAGCCTCAAGAGACCCAGTACTTC CASVELGQPQETQYF
NA TRBJ2-7 TRBV20-1 NA TGCAGTGCTACCGGCGGAAGAAACACCCCCTACGAGCAGTACTTC CSATGGRNTPYEQYF
NA TRBJ2-3 TRBV29-1 many TGCAGCGTTGAAGACAGGGCTGCAGATACGCAGTATTTT CSVEDRAADTQYF
NA TRBJ1-2 TRBV4-2 few TGTGCCAGCAGCCCATTCGCTACCAGGCGGGCAGACTATGGCTACACCTTC CASSPFATRRADYGYTF
NA TRBJ1-2 TRBV29-1 NA TGCAGCGTGGAACAGCTCCCAACTGGTGACTACACCTTC CSVEQLPTGDYTF
TRBD1 TRBJ2-1 TRBV18 NA TGTGCCAGCTCACCCGGGACAGGGACCATAGGGGTCTACAATGAGCAGTTCTTC CASSPGTGTIGVYNEQFF
NA TRBJ2-3 TRBV11-2 NA TGTGCCAGCAGCCCCGGAGAGGCTAGCACAGATACGCAGTATTTT CASSPGEASTDTQYF
NA TRBJ2-7 TRBV9 few TGTGCCAGCAGCCCCACGGGAGTGGAGACCTACGAGCTGTACTTC CASSPTGVETYELYF
NA TRBJ2-1 TRBV12-3/TRBV12-4 NA TGTGCCAGCAGTTTAGTTCTAGTTGAGCAGTTCTTC CASSLVLVEQFF
TRBD2 TRBJ2-3 TRBV4-1 NA TGCGCCAGCAGCCAAGATGACAGCGGGGGGCCTCGAGATACGCAGTATTTT CASSQDDSGGPRDTQYF
NA TRBJ2-6 TRBV4-1 NA TGCGCCAGCAGCCAAGAGACCCTAGCCTTCTCTGGGGCCAACGTCCTGACTTTC CASSQETLAFSGANVLTF
TRBD1 TRBJ1-6 TRBV6-1 NA TGTGCCAGCAGATCGAAATCAGGGGGGCAGGGAAGTTCACCCCTCCACTTT CASRSKSGGQGSSPLHF
NA TRBJ2-7 TRBV12-3/TRBV12-4 NA TGTGCCAGCTCTTCAGTGGGTTCCGAGCAGTACTTC CASSSVGSEQYF
NA TRBJ1-1 TRBV15 NA TGTGCCACCAGCAGAGATCAGGTGGGGGAAGCTTTCTTT CATSRDQVGEAFF
NA TRBJ1-2 TRBV20-1 NA TGCAGTTCCCGGCGAGGAGGCTATGGCTACACCTTC CSSRRGGYGYTF
NA TRBJ2-7 TRBV10-3 NA TGTGCCATCAGTGAGGGGGTTTACGAGCAGTACTTC CAISEGVYEQYF
NA TRBJ1-1 TRBV6-5 NA TGTGCCAGCACCACGCGGACTGAAGCTTTCTTT CASTTRTEAFF
TRBD1 TRBJ2-1 TRBV5-1 NA TGCGCCAGCAGCGTAACAGGGGTATCCTACAATGAGCAGTTCTTC CASSVTGVSYNEQFF
TRBD1 TRBJ2-1 TRBV18 NA TGTGCCAGCTCACCACCGATGGGACAGGGGCACACTGAGCAGTTCTTC CASSPPMGQGHTEQFF
NA TRBJ1-2 TRBV29-1 NA TGCAGCGTTGAGCCGCAGGGCAAAGGCTATGGCTACACCTTC CSVEPQGKGYGYTF
NA TRBJ2-5 TRBV5-1 NA TGCGCCAGCAATCAAGGGATGGCGTCTGGTGCGGAGACCCAGTACTTC CASNQGMASGAETQYF
NA TRBJ2-1 TRBV6-4 NA TGTGCCAGCAGTGACTCGAGTAGGTCTCACCCCAATGAGCAGTTCTTC CASSDSSRSHPNEQFF
NA TRBJ1-2 TRBV28 NA TGTGCCAGCCTCGTTGATTCACGAATGACGGGCTATGGCTACACCTTC CASLVDSRMTGYGYTF
NA TRBJ2-4 TRBV5-1 NA TGCGCCAGCAGCTTTGACCCATCCAAAAACATTCAGTACTTC CASSFDPSKNIQYF
TRBD2 TRBJ2-5 TRBV7-3 NA TGTGCCAGCAGCCCTAGCGGGTTTACAGAGACCCAGTACTTC CASSPSGFTETQYF
NA TRBJ2-5 TRBV20-1 NA TGCAGTGCTGAGACCGACCGAGAGACCCAGTACTTC CSAETDRETQYF
NA TRBJ2-3 TRBV20-1 NA TGCAGTGCCACTCAAGGGAGCGTTACAGATACGCAGTATTTT CSATQGSVTDTQYF
NA TRBJ1-2 TRBV20-1 few TGCAGTGCTAGGGTGAGGACCCCTGACTATGGCTACACCTTC CSARVRTPDYGYTF
NA TRBJ2-1 TRBV10-3 NA TGTGCCACACTCGGCAGGGTAGGGAATGAGCAGTTCTTC CATLGRVGNEQFF
NA TRBJ2-7 TRBV6-5 NA TGTGCCAGCAGTAGGGGGACAAAGCTCTACGAGCAGTACTTC CASSRGTKLYEQYF
NA TRBJ2-5 TRBV20-1 NA TGCAGTGCTTTGGGAGCGGGACATCGGGAGCAGTACTTC CSALGAGHREQYF
NA TRBJ2-1 TRBV24-1 few TGTGCCTCCAGTGATTTGGGGCTTAGCGAGCAGTTCTTC CASSDLGLSEQFF
NA TRBJ2-7 TRBV20-1 NA TGCAGTGCTAGCGCTCCGGGTACGAGCTCCTACGAGCAGTACTTC CSASAPGTSSYEQYF
NA TRBJ2-3 TRBV14 NA TGTGCCAGCAGCCCTCTTCTAGCGACTAGCACAGATACGCAGTATTTT CASSPLLATSTDTQYF
NA TRBJ2-3 TRBV6-6 NA TGTGCCAGCAGTACACCCTCCCACGGCGATACGCAGTATTTT CASSTPSHGDTQYF
NA TRBJ2-1 TRBV7-9 NA TGTGCCAGCAGTCGTTTAAGCGACTCCTACAATGAGCAGTTCTTC CASSRLSDSYNEQFF
NA TRBJ2-1 TRBV20-1 few TGCAGTGCTGACCCTTTAAATGAGCAGTTCTTC CSADPLNEQFF
TRBD2 TRBJ2-1 TRBV4-1 few TGCGCCAGCAGCCTGACTAGCGGGAAGGTTGAGCAGTTCTTC CASSLTSGKVEQFF
NA TRBJ1-2 TRBV5-1 few TGCGCCAGCAGCTTGGCCGGGACACGAGCTAACTATGGCTACACCTTC CASSLAGTRANYGYTF
NA TRBJ2-7 TRBV5-1 NA TGCGCCAGCAGCTTGGTTGGCAGATTCCACGAGCAGTACTTC CASSLVGRFHEQYF
TRBD2 TRBJ2-1 TRBV20-1 few TGCAGTGCTAGGGGACTAGCGGGTCTTCGTGGGTCCTACAATGAGCAGTTCTTC CSARGLAGLRGSYNEQFF
TRBD2 TRBJ2-1 TRBV3-1 NA TGTGCCAGCAGCCAGGGGGGGAGTTCGGCTGAGCAGTTCTTC CASSQGGSSAEQFF
NA TRBJ1-5 TRBV6-5 NA TGTGCCAGCAAGTCGGGGACCCAGCCCCAGCATTTT CASKSGTQPQHF
NA TRBJ2-6 TRBV29-1 NA TGCAGCGTTGAAGGAGGGCGCCAGTCCTCGTTTGCCGCGACCTCTGGGGCCAACGTCCTGACTTTC CSVEGGRQSSFAATSGANVLTF